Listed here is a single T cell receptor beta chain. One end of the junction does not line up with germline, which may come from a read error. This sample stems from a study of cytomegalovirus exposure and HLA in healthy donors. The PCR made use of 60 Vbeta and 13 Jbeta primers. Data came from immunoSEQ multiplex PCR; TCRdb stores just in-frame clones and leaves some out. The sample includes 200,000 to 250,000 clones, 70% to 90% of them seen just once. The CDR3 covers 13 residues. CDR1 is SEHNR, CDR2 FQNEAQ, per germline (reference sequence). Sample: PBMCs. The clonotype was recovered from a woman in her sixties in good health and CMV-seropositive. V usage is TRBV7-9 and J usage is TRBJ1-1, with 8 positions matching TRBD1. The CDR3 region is CSSSLYDRGEAFF. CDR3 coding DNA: TGTTCCAGCAGCTTATACGACAGGGGAGAAGCTTTCTTT.